Shown below are 27 T cell receptor beta chains from a single sample sequenced in a study of cytomegalovirus exposure and HLA in healthy donors. The PCR used 60 Vbeta and 13 Jbeta primers. Sequenced by immunoSEQ multiplex PCR; TCRdb stores in-frame clones only, minus some. In the table there are around 200,000 clones, around 83% of which are singletons. Sequencing was performed on PBMCs. The receptors were sampled from a man aged 50 or older in good health and CMV-seronegative.

The J gene is TRBJ1-2, the V gene TRBV7-9; D unresolved. From germline, CDR1 is SEHNR and CDR2 FQNEAQ (reference sequence). The ends were cut back, 5 bases at V and 7 bases at J, with 11 bases in the middle. The CDR3 sequence is 12 residues long. CDR3 residues: CASSANLPGYTF. The CDR3 DNA reads as TGTGCCAGCAGCGCTAATCTTCCTGGCTACACCTTC.

V gene TRBV7-9 combines with J gene TRBJ1-4; TRBD1 aligns across 7 bases. CDR1 is SEHNR and CDR2 is FQNEAQ in the germline V gene (reference sequence). The CDR3 length is 15 residues. With 2 bases clipped from V and 4 bases from J, the junction kept 4 bases outside the gene matches. The CDR3 region is CASSLLQGNNEKLFF. The DNA for the CDR3 is TGTGCCAGCAGCTTACTACAGGGGAATAATGAAAAACTGTTTTTT. The full variable domain, its missing parts supplied by reference TRBV7-9 and TRBJ1-4, is DTGVSQNPRHKITKRGQNVTFRCDPISEHNRLYWYRQTLGQGPEFLTYFQNEAQLEKSRLLSDRFSAERPKGSFSTLEIQRTEQGDSAMYLCASSLLQGNNEKLFFGSGTQLSVL.

The chain carries TRBV6-5 and TRBJ2-7; TRBD2 is a possible D gene (5 bases). Germline loops: CDR1 MNHEY, CDR2 SVGAGI. Deletions cut 6 bases from V and 5 bases from J, with 8 bases between. The CDR3 extends over 11 amino acids. CDR3 nucleotides: TGTGCCAGCAGCCTGCGGGACGAGCAGTACTTC. It encodes CASSLRDEQYF.

The CDR3 sequence is CASSYSSTFSEAFF. CDR3 nucleotides: TGTGCCAGCAGTTACTCATCGACATTCTCTGAAGCTTTCTTT. V usage is TRBV6-5 and J usage is TRBJ1-1; D uncertain. CDR1 MNHEY and CDR2 SVGAGI come from the germline V gene. V shed 0 bases and J shed 6 bases, with 11 bases lying between them. The CDR3 is 14 residues long.

V gene TRBV20-1 combines with J gene TRBJ2-7, with D possibly TRBD1 on 5 matching bases. The germline V gene encodes CDR1 DFQATT and CDR2 SNEGSKA (reference sequence). V was trimmed by 6 bases and J by 7 bases, leaving 13 bases between them. The CDR3 runs 11 residues. CDR3 sequence: CSAERGREQYF. The CDR3 DNA reads TGCAGTGCAGAAAGGGGCCGGGAGCAGTACTTC.

The rearrangement links TRBV2 to TRBJ2-5, with D unclear. V was pared by 7 bases and J by 5 bases, with 5 bases between. Germline CDR1 reads SNHLY; CDR2 reads FYNNEI. The CDR3 consists of 10 residues. CDR3 nucleotide sequence: TGTGCCAGCATCGGGGAGACCCAGTACTTC. Translated, it gives CASIGETQYF.

The genes are TRBV6-5 and TRBJ1-6; no clear D gene. Per germline, CDR1 MNHEY and CDR2 SVGAGI. Trimming removed 7 bases from V and 2 bases from J, with 12 bases in between. There are 15 residues in the CDR3. CDR3 region: CASNRGVTYNSPLHF. CDR3 coding DNA: TGTGCCAGCAATCGGGGAGTTACCTATAATTCACCCCTCCACTTT.

The chain carries TRBV30 and TRBJ2-3; 11 bases map to TRBD1. CDR3 length: 16 amino acids. Trimming cost V 2 bases and J 5 bases; bases outside gene matches: 9. CDR1 and CDR2 from the germline V gene are GTSNPN and SVGIG (reference sequence). DNA of the CDR3: TGTGCCTGGAGTAACTACGGACAGGGGGCTATAGATACGCAGTATTTT. It yields the protein CAWSNYGQGAIDTQYF. The complete variable domain, with remaining parts taken from reference TRBV30 and TRBJ2-3, reads SQTIHQWPATLVQPVGSPLSLECTVEGTSNPNLYWYRQAAGRGLQLLFYSVGIGQISSEVPQNLSASRPQDRQFILSSKKLLLSDSGFYLCAWSNYGQGAIDTQYFGPGTRLTVL.

The V gene is TRBV5-1, the J gene TRBJ2-6, with 7 bases fitting TRBD1. CDR1 and CDR2 from the germline V gene are SGHRS and YFSETQ. The CDR3 runs to 13 residues. With 4 bases clipped from V and 14 bases from J, the junction kept 9 bases outside the gene matches. The CDR3 is CASSLFQGDFLTF. CDR3 sequence (DNA): TGCGCCAGCAGCCTGTTCCAGGGGGATTTCCTGACTTTC.

V and J are TRBV19 and TRBJ1-4; D gene unclear. The V end lost 3 bases, the J end lost 1 base, and 12 bases lay between the germline ends. The CDR3 is made up of 16 amino acids. The V gene's germline CDR1 is LNHDA and CDR2 SQIVND (reference sequence). The CDR3 here is CASSITMQLTNEKLFF. In DNA, the CDR3 is TGTGCCAGTAGTATTACTATGCAGTTAACTAATGAAAAACTGTTTTTT.

The genes are TRBV6-5 and TRBJ1-4; 8 bases map to TRBD1. Trimming at V came to 6 bases and at J to 7 bases, leaving 10 bases not matched to a gene. Germline values: CDR1 MNHEY, CDR2 SVGAGI. The CDR3 contains 15 residues. In nucleotides, the CDR3 is TGTGCCAGCAGCTCCCTCAGGGGGCGCGGTGAAAAACTGTTTTTT. Translation gives CASSSLRGRGEKLFF.

This clone was seen a single time. V and J are TRBV12-5 and TRBJ1-1, with D tentatively TRBD1 (5 bases). V was pared by 5 bases and J by 4 bases, with 14 bases between. Germline CDR1 LGHNT, CDR2 FRNRAP. This CDR3 is built from 14 residues. The CDR3 bases are TGTGCTAGTGGTCCCCTAGGGGTGAGCACTGAAGCTTTCTTT. As protein: CASGPLGVSTEAFF.

This sequence joins TRBV6-1 and TRBJ2-1; a possible D gene is TRBD1 (5 bases). Trimming stripped 0 bases from V and 4 bases from J, with 10 bases between. Looked up from germline, CDR1 is MNHNS and CDR2 is SASEGT. The CDR3 extends over 15 amino acids. The CDR3 is CASSEARRDYNEQFF. The CDR3 coding sequence is TGTGCCAGCAGTGAAGCGCGCAGGGATTACAATGAGCAGTTCTTC.

This sequence joins TRBV7-6 and TRBJ2-7, with D possibly TRBD1 on 7 matching bases. This CDR3 has 13 amino acids. The V gene lost 5 bases and the J gene lost 4 bases, with 12 bases spanning the gap. CDR1 SGHVS and CDR2 FNYEAQ come from the germline V gene. The CDR3, as DNA: TGTGCCAGCAGCGATCAGGGGGGATACGAGCAGTACTTC. This sequence encodes CASSDQGGYEQYF.

This clone was counted many times. The rearrangement links TRBV4-2 to TRBJ1-2, with D possibly being TRBD1 (6 bases). The CDR3 totals 14 residues. Trimming shortened V by 4 bases and J by 6 bases, and 15 bases separated the two germline ends. CDR1 LGHNA and CDR2 YNFKEQ come from the germline V gene. CDR3 DNA sequence: TGTGCCAGCAGCCGATCGGAGGGGGGGGATGGCTACACCTTC. It translates to CASSRSEGGDGYTF.

In this sample, this clone turned up once. J is TRBJ1-1 and V is TRBV11-2; 8 nucleotides match TRBD1. The CDR3 loop spans 16 amino acids. Trimming took 5 bases from V and 1 from J; bases not matched to a gene: 9. Germline CDR1 SGHAT, CDR2 FQNNGV. The CDR3 region is CASSPRQGSWNTEAFF. DNA for the CDR3: TGTGCCAGCAGCCCGCGACAGGGGTCGTGGAACACTGAAGCTTTCTTT.

The genes are TRBV11-2 and TRBJ1-6, with no clear D. Deletions cut 2 bases from V and 14 bases from J, with 19 bases between. Germline V CDR1 and CDR2: SGHAT, FQNNGV. There are 15 residues in the CDR3. CDR3 nucleotides: TGTGCCAGCAGCTTACCAAGACTCTCGGGTAGGTCCCTCCACTTT. Translation gives CASSLPRLSGRSLHF.

The DNA for the CDR3 is TGCGCCAGCAGCTTGAGTGGGACAGGGCTGAACACTGAAGCTTTCTTT. Amino acids: CASSLSGTGLNTEAFF. The chain employs TRBV5-1 and TRBJ1-1; 9 bases are shared with TRBD1. Unmatched junction bases numbered 4, after V lost 1 base and J lost 0 bases. Germline CDR1 and CDR2: SGHRS and YFSETQ. CDR3 length: 16 residues.

The CDR3 is CASSLGSSDYEQYF. The CDR3 nucleotides are TGTGCCAGCAGCTTAGGTTCTAGCGACTACGAGCAGTACTTC. The chain carries TRBV7-2 and TRBJ2-7, with D possibly being TRBD2 (6 bases). V lost 1 base, J lost 3 bases, and 10 bases lay in between. CDR1 SGHTA and CDR2 FQGNSA come from the germline V gene. This CDR3 is 14 amino acids long.

A single count supports this clone. V usage is TRBV28 and J usage is TRBJ2-6; 8 positions agree with TRBD1. J was trimmed by 11 bases and V by 3 bases; bases with no gene match: 15. Germline V gives CDR1 MDHEN, CDR2 SYDVKM. CDR3 size: 17 residues. The CDR3 bases are TGTGCCAGCAGTTTGAAACCACCCTCACAGGGGGGTCACGTCCTGACTTTC. Translated: CASSLKPPSQGGHVLTF.

The chain employs TRBV7-8 and TRBJ2-2; 7 positions agree with TRBD1. The V segment lost 6 bases and the J segment 2 bases; nucleotides outside the gene matches: 9. The germline V gene encodes CDR1 SGHVS and CDR2 FQNEAQ. The CDR3 is 16 residues long. The chain's CDR3 is CASRMRQGSNTGELFF. The DNA for the CDR3 is TGTGCCAGCAGGATGAGACAGGGATCTAACACCGGGGAGCTGTTTTTT.

V gene TRBV29-1 combines with J gene TRBJ2-7; TRBD1 aligns across 7 bases. Unmatched junction bases numbered 4, after V lost 4 bases and J lost 1 base. Germline CDR1 SQVTM, CDR2 ANQGSEA. The CDR3 extends over 13 amino acids. The DNA of the CDR3 is TGCAGCGTTGGTGGACAGGTTTCCTACGAGCAGTACTTC. It is translated as CSVGGQVSYEQYF.

The chain is built from TRBV6-5 and TRBJ2-1, with D perhaps TRBD2 (5 bases). Germline assignment: CDR1 MNHEY and CDR2 SVGAGI. There are 15 residues in the CDR3. With 8 bases removed from V and 0 bases from J, the gap between germline ends came to 14 bases. The CDR3 sequence is CASRGGGSSYNEQFF. Here the CDR3 DNA reads TGTGCCAGCCGCGGAGGCGGCAGCTCCTACAATGAGCAGTTCTTC.

The chain has TRBV9 and TRBJ2-1; 8 nucleotides line up with TRBD1. Germline CDR1 SGDLS, CDR2 YYNGEE. Trimming removed 0 bases from V and 0 bases from J; junction bases left unmatched: 2. The CDR3 spans 16 residues. The CDR3 here is CASSVEGTGSYNEQFF. The CDR3 DNA reads as TGTGCCAGCAGCGTAGAGGGGACAGGCTCCTACAATGAGCAGTTCTTC.

The chain recombines TRBV7-2 with TRBJ1-4; D may be TRBD1 (6 bases). The V gene's germline CDR1 is SGHTA and CDR2 FQGNSA. Trimming removed 1 base at V and 3 bases at J, with 9 bases between. The CDR3 sequence is 15 residues long. The CDR3 region has the DNA TGTGCCAGCAGCTTAGGGGGGCTGGCTAATGAAAAACTGTTTTTT. Its protein is CASSLGGLANEKLFF.

This chain connects TRBV28 to TRBJ2-7, with D perhaps matching TRBD2 (5 bases). V lost 1 base and J 3 bases, leaving 10 bases between the germline ends. Germline V gene lookup returns CDR1 MDHEN and CDR2 SYDVKM. This CDR3 has 14 residues. CDR3 in amino acids: CASSLFAGSYEQYF. The DNA for the CDR3 is TGTGCCAGCAGTTTATTTGCTGGGAGCTACGAGCAGTACTTC.

This clone appeared once. The chain is built from TRBV2 and TRBJ2-1; maybe TRBD2 (5 bases). Germline values: CDR1 SNHLY, CDR2 FYNNEI. The CDR3 totals 14 residues. V lost 2 bases and J lost 6, with 11 bases in between. The CDR3 here is CASSETGIGNEQFF. The CDR3 region has the DNA TGTGCCAGCAGTGAAACCGGGATAGGCAATGAGCAGTTCTTC.